The next 19 T cell receptor beta chains were all read from a single sample in a study of technical replicates of blood from several donors. Generated by immunoSEQ multiplex PCR, the TCRdb table keeps only in-frame clones and is missing some. Altogether around 60,000 clones are present, 86% being singletons, with the ten largest covering around 5.1%. Sequencing was done on a sample of PBMCs. These TCRs come from a human donor in good health. Some clones in this sample may be carry-over from other donors' samples.

V gene TRBV4-2 combines with J gene TRBJ2-2; maybe TRBD1 (6 bases). CDR1 is LGHNA and CDR2 is YNFKEQ in the germline V gene. Trimming removed 4 bases from V and 1 base from J, with 13 bases in between. The CDR3 runs to 16 residues. The CDR3 spells CASSLRGQGNTGELFF. The CDR3 DNA reads as TGTGCCAGCAGCCTACGGGGACAAGGGAACACCGGGGAGCTGTTTTTT.

The CDR3 region is CASSQAGISYEQYF. The CDR3 coding sequence is TGTGCCAGCAGCCAGGCCGGGATATCCTACGAGCAGTACTTC. The rearrangement links TRBV4-2 to TRBJ2-7; a possible D gene is TRBD2 (5 bases). Germline loops: CDR1 LGHNA, CDR2 YNFKEQ. This CDR3 comprises 14 residues. V lost 3 bases to trimming and J lost 1 base, with 10 bases between them.

This chain connects TRBV18 to TRBJ1-5, with D possibly TRBD1 on 6 matching bases. The germline V gene has CDR1 KGHSH and CDR2 LQKENI. The CDR3 runs 15 residues. Deletions cut 3 bases from V and 3 bases from J, with 12 bases between. CDR3 sequence: CASSPPGHDNQPQHF. Here the CDR3 DNA reads TGTGCCAGCTCACCGCCGGGACACGACAATCAGCCCCAGCATTTT.

The chain uses TRBV2 and TRBJ1-5; D may be TRBD1 (5 bases). The CDR3 spans 14 residues. Germline V gives CDR1 SNHLY, CDR2 FYNNEI. V was clipped by 7 bases and J by 3 bases, with 13 bases between them. The chain's CDR3 is CASTTDSVNQPQHF. The CDR3 DNA sequence: TGTGCCAGCACCACTGACAGTGTCAATCAGCCCCAGCATTTT.

The J gene is TRBJ2-5, the V gene TRBV4-1; 10 nucleotides agree with TRBD2. There are 19 residues in the CDR3. V shed 7 bases, J shed 2 bases, and the junction held 19 bases outside the gene matches. Per germline, CDR1 MGHRA and CDR2 YSYEKL. The CDR3 DNA sequence: TGCGCCAGCACCTCTAAGGGCTATGATAGCGGGGGGAAGCAAGAGACCCAGTACTTC. Translating it yields CASTSKGYDSGGKQETQYF.

Notes on this clone: One junction end does not reproduce the germline sequence, and a read error may be involved. The chain is built from TRBV15 and TRBJ1-6, with 10 bases aligning to TRBD1. The CDR3 has 14 residues. From germline, CDR1 is LNHNV and CDR2 YYDKDF (reference sequence). CDR3 in DNA: TGTGCCACCAGCCTGGGACAGGGGTATTCCCCCCTCCACTTT. This sequence encodes CATSLGQGYSPLHF.

The genes are TRBV9 and TRBJ2-2; 12 nucleotides agree with TRBD2. The CDR3 covers 21 residues. Per germline, CDR1 SGDLS and CDR2 YYNGEE. J lost 6 bases, V lost 0 bases, and 18 bases had no gene match. The CDR3 loop reads CASSVALTTGLAGGGSGELFF. CDR3 DNA: TGTGCCAGCAGCGTAGCCTTGACCACGGGACTAGCGGGTGGGGGCTCCGGGGAGCTGTTTTTT.

The chain's CDR3 is CASSDTGADEQYF. CDR3 DNA sequence: TGTGCCAGTAGTGACACAGGGGCCGACGAGCAGTACTTC. This chain links TRBV19 with TRBJ2-7, with 7 bases aligning to TRBD1. Germline trimming cut 5 bases from V and 5 bases from J; bases unmatched to any gene: 6. Looked up from germline, CDR1 is LNHDA and CDR2 is SQIVND (reference sequence). CDR3 length equals 13 residues.

The chain has TRBV18 and TRBJ1-5, with D tentatively TRBD1 (5 bases). Trimming left V 1 base short and J 5 bases short, with 9 bases between. The CDR3 totals 14 residues. Germline V gives CDR1 KGHSH, CDR2 LQKENI. The CDR3 protein is CASSPQQGDQPQHF. DNA for the CDR3: TGTGCCAGCTCACCACAGCAGGGCGATCAGCCCCAGCATTTT.

The chain joins TRBV5-1 to TRBJ1-4, with 7 bases identical to TRBD1. The ends lost 0 bases at V and 1 base at J; junction bases unmatched: 9. Germline V gene data show CDR1 as SGHRS and CDR2 as YFSETQ. The CDR3 length is 18 residues. The CDR3 reads CASSLGRRTGETNEKLFF. DNA of the CDR3: TGCGCCAGCAGCTTGGGACGCCGGACAGGCGAAACTAATGAAAAACTGTTTTTT.

The chain couples TRBV15 to TRBJ1-6, with a possible D match to TRBD1 (5 bases). CDR1 is LNHNV and CDR2 is YYDKDF in the germline V gene (reference sequence). CDR3 length: 16 amino acids. V was pared by 4 bases and J by 5 bases, with 15 bases between. For the CDR3, the DNA is TGTGCCACCAGCATGGGTAGGGGCCGGAATAATTCACCCCTCCACTTT. This codes for CATSMGRGRNNSPLHF.

The chain joins TRBV5-1 to TRBJ2-1; D possibly corresponds to TRBD2 (7 bases). CDR1 SGHRS and CDR2 YFSETQ come from the germline V gene. Trimming took 2 bases from V and 6 from J, leaving 15 bases between them. CDR3 length: 15 residues. CDR3 residues: CASSFGGGLRNEQFF. The CDR3 DNA sequence: TGCGCCAGCAGCTTTGGGGGGGGGCTGCGCAATGAGCAGTTCTTC.

This chain uses TRBV5-6 with TRBJ1-5; D gene unclear. V dropped 6 bases and J dropped 2 bases, with 15 bases sitting between them. The length of the CDR3 is 15 residues. CDR1 SGHDT and CDR2 YYEEEE come from the germline V gene. CDR3: CASIRPTEGNQPQHF. CDR3 sequence (DNA): TGTGCCAGCATCCGACCCACTGAGGGCAATCAGCCCCAGCATTTT.

V is TRBV5-4 and J is TRBJ1-2; 8 positions match TRBD1. CDR1 and CDR2 from the germline V gene are SGHNT and YYREEE (reference sequence). This CDR3 spans 14 amino acids. After removal of 1 base from V and 4 bases from J, the junction contained 3 bases not matched to a gene. The CDR3 DNA reads as TGTGCCAGCAGCTTGTTTACAGGGGGCTATGGCTACACCTTC. It is translated as CASSLFTGGYGYTF.

The chain combines TRBV15 with TRBJ1-4; 8 nucleotides align to TRBD1. The germline V gene encodes CDR1 LNHNV and CDR2 YYDKDF (reference sequence). V was clipped by 0 bases and J by 8 bases; unmatched bases: 8. The CDR3 runs to 16 residues. The CDR3 bases are TGTGCCACCAGCAGAGATCGGACAGGGAGGTACGAAAAACTGTTTTTT. Translation: CATSRDRTGRYEKLFF.

The chain combines TRBV7-8 with TRBJ1-1; weak D call: TRBD1 (6 bases). The CDR3 extends over 14 amino acids. In germline, CDR1 is SGHVS, CDR2 FQNEAQ. V dropped 5 bases and J dropped 4 bases, with 14 bases sitting between them. CDR3 sequence reads: CASSLPQGTTEAFF. CDR3 in DNA: TGTGCCAGCAGCCTCCCTCAGGGGACCACTGAAGCTTTCTTT.

The chain recombines TRBV29-1 with TRBJ1-6, with a tentative D call TRBD1 (6 bases). Between the trimmed V and J ends, which lost 8 bases and 10 bases, there was a span of 21 bases. The CDR3 spans 14 residues. The germline CDR1 and CDR2 sequences are SQVTM and ANQGSEA. The CDR3 DNA reads as TGCAGCCCCACTGCACAGGGATTACGGTCACCCCTCCACTTT. This gives the protein CSPTAQGLRSPLHF.

The chain carries TRBV2 and TRBJ2-5; TRBD2 is a possible D gene (5 bases). The CDR3 length is 14 residues. Per germline, CDR1 SNHLY and CDR2 FYNNEI. V was cut by 6 bases and J by 2 bases, with 13 bases left in between. This CDR3 reads CASRAGSAQETQYF. For the CDR3, the DNA is TGTGCCAGCAGGGCCGGTAGCGCTCAAGAGACCCAGTACTTC.

V and J are TRBV11-1 and TRBJ2-2; 9 bases fit TRBD2. This CDR3 has 15 amino acids. V shed 2 bases, J shed 4 bases, and the junction held 2 bases outside the gene matches. The germline V gene encodes CDR1 SGHAT and CDR2 FQDESV (reference sequence). CDR3 nucleotides: TGTGCCAGCAGCTTACGCGGGGGGGCCACCGGGGAGCTGTTTTTT. It codes for CASSLRGGATGELFF.